The rows below give T cell receptor beta chains drawn from one sample of a study of radiation and T cells in renal cell carcinoma. Only in-frame clones appear in the TCRdb table, and some are missing; sequencing was by immunoSEQ multiplex PCR. The sample shows approximately 170,000 clones, approximately 90% of them seen only once. Sequencing was performed on blood, taken from a patient whose treatment included radiotherapy and nephrectomy. The receptors derive from a woman between 45 and 65 years old with renal cell carcinoma. The CDR3 runs from the conserved cysteine through the conserved F or W. D genes are given only for firm matches. The size of a clone is reported for some rows only, either as once, few or many, or as a class for expanded clones.

>TRBV4-1|TRBD1|TRBJ1-4|NA
CASSQVGQGSEKLFF
TGCGCCAGCAGCCAAGTCGGACAGGGGAGTGAAAAACTGTTTTTT
>TRBV7-2|NA|TRBJ1-2|NA
CASSLGAWDMGYTF
TGTGCCAGCAGCTTGGGGGCCTGGGACATGGGCTACACCTTC
>TRBV6-1|NA|TRBJ2-7|NA
CASSEIAGFGSYEQYF
TGTGCCAGCAGTGAAATTGCAGGGTTTGGATCCTACGAGCAGTACTTC
>TRBV9|NA|TRBJ1-4|NA
CASSVRGLQGEKLFF
TGTGCCAGCAGCGTAAGGGGTCTTCAGGGAGAAAAACTGTTTTTT
>TRBV6-1|TRBD2|TRBJ2-5|NA
CASRSGGTSGETQYF
TGTGCCAGCAGATCAGGGGGGACTAGCGGAGAGACCCAGTACTTC
>TRBV5-8|NA|TRBJ2-1|NA
CALSHSWSSYNEQFF
TGTGCCCTCTCTCACAGTTGGAGCTCCTACAATGAGCAGTTCTTC
>TRBV7-8|NA|TRBJ2-3|NA
CASSLFGGSTDTQYF
TGTGCCAGCAGCCTATTTGGGGGGAGCACAGATACGCAGTATTTT
>TRBV19|NA|TRBJ2-1|NA
CASSLRVSYNEQFF
TGTGCCAGTAGCCTCAGGGTCTCCTACAATGAGCAGTTCTTC
>TRBV9|TRBD2|TRBJ2-3|NA
CASSVGLAGGPDTQYF
TGTGCCAGCAGCGTGGGACTAGCGGGGGGCCCAGATACGCAGTATTTT
>TRBV10-3|NA|TRBJ1-1|NA
CAISGGDRTEAFF
TGTGCCATCAGTGGTGGGGACCGCACTGAAGCTTTCTTT
>TRBV6-5|NA|TRBJ2-5|NA
CASSYARPESQETQYF
TGTGCCAGCAGTTACGCCAGACCCGAATCCCAAGAGACCCAGTACTTC
>TRBV7-8|NA|TRBJ2-1|NA
CASSIPRGFSYNEQFF
TGTGCCAGCAGCATCCCCCGGGGTTTCTCCTACAATGAGCAGTTCTTC
>TRBV5-8|TRBD1|TRBJ1-1|NA
CASSPGQGRLTEAFF
TGTGCCAGCAGCCCCGGACAGGGAAGATTGACTGAAGCTTTCTTT
>TRBV5-1|TRBD2|TRBJ2-3|few
CASSSSGGATDTQYF
TGCGCCAGCAGCTCCAGCGGGGGGGCCACAGATACGCAGTATTTT
>TRBV5-3|TRBD2|TRBJ2-1|NA
CARSRGPPGLAGGGEQFF
TGTGCCAGAAGCCGGGGACCACCGGGACTAGCGGGGGGAGGTGAGCAGTTCTTC
>TRBV5-5|NA|TRBJ1-5|NA
CASSLGSQRYSNQPQHF
TGTGCCAGCAGCTTGGGATCCCAGCGCTATAGCAATCAGCCCCAGCATTTT
>TRBV7-9|NA|TRBJ1-1|NA
CASRQNDATEAFF
TGTGCCAGCAGACAAAACGACGCAACTGAAGCTTTCTTT
>TRBV5-5|TRBD2|TRBJ2-1|NA
CASSLALRIAGGRNEQFF
TGTGCCAGCAGCTTGGCCCTACGGATAGCGGGGGGGCGTAATGAGCAGTTCTTC